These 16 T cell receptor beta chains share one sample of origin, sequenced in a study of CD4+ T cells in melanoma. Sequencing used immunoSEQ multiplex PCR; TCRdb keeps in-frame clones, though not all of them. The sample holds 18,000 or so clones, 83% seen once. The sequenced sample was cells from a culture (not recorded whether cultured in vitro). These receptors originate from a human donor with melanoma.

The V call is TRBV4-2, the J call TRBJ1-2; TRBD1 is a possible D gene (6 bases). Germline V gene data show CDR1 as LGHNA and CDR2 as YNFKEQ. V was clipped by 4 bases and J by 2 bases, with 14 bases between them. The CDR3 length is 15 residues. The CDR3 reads CASSPRGQHNYGYTF. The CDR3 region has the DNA TGTGCCAGCAGCCCTCGTGGACAGCACAACTATGGCTACACCTTC.

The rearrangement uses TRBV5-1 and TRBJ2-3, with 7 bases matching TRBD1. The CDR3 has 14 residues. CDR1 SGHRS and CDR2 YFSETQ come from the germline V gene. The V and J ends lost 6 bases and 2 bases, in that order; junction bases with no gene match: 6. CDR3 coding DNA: TGCGCCAGCAACAGAGGGGGCTACACAGATACGCAGTATTTT. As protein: CASNRGGYTDTQYF.

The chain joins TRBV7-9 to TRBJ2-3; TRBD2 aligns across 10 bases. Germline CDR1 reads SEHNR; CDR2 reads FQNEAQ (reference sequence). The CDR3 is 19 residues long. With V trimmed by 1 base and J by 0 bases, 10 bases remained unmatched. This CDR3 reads CASSLGLASGGTSTDTQYF. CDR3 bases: TGTGCCAGCAGCTTAGGGTTGGCTAGCGGGGGAACTAGCACAGATACGCAGTATTTT.

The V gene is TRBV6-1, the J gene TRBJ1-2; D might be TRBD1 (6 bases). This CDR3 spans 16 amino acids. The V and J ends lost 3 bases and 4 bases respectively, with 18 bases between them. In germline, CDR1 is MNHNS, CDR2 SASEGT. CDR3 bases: TGTGCCAGCAGTGAGAGCTCAGGGGCTTTTGTCTATGGCTACACCTTC. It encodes CASSESSGAFVYGYTF.

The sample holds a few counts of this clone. CDR3 nucleotides: TGTGCCACCACTTACAGGGGGTTTGATACGCAGTATTTT. This gives the protein CATTYRGFDTQYF. V gene TRBV15 combines with J gene TRBJ2-3; 8 bases agree with TRBD1. The trim removed 7 bases at V and 6 bases at J, leaving 6 bases unmatched. Germline CDR1 reads LNHNV; CDR2 reads YYDKDF (reference sequence). CDR3 length: 13 amino acids.

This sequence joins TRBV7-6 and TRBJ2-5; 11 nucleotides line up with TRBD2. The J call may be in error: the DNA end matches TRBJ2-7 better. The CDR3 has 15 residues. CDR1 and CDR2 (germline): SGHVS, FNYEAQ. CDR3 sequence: CASSLLAGGSYEQYF. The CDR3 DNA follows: TGTGCCAGCAGCTTACTAGCGGGGGGCTCGTACGAGCAGTACTTC.

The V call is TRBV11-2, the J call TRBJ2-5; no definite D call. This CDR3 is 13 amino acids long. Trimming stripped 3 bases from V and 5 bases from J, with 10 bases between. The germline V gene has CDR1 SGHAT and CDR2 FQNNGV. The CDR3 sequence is CASSFYPRETQYF. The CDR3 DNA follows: TGTGCCAGCAGCTTTTATCCTCGGGAGACCCAGTACTTC.

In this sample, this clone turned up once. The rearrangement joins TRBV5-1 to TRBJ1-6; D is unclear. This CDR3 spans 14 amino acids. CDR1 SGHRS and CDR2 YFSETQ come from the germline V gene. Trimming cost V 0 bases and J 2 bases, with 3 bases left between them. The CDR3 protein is CASSLDTYNSPLHF. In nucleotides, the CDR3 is TGCGCCAGCAGCTTGGACACCTATAATTCACCCCTCCACTTT.

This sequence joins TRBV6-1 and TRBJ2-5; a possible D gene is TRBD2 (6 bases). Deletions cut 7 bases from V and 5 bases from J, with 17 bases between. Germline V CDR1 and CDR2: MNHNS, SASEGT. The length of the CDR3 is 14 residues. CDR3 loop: CASKASARAETQYF. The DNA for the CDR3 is TGTGCCAGCAAGGCTAGCGCAAGGGCCGAGACCCAGTACTTC.

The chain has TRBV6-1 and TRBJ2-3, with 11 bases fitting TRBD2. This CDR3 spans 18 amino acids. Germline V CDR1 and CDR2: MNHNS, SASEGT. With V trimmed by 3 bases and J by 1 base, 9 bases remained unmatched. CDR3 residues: CASSDDYASGGRTDTQYF. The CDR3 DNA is TGTGCCAGCAGTGATGACTACGCTAGCGGGGGGCGCACAGATACGCAGTATTTT.

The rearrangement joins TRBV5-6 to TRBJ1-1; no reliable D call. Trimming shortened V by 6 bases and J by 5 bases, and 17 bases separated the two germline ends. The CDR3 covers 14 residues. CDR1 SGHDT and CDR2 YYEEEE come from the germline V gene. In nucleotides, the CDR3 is TGTGCCAGCACCCCCGGAGGCGCGGGGACTGAAGCTTTCTTT. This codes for CASTPGGAGTEAFF.

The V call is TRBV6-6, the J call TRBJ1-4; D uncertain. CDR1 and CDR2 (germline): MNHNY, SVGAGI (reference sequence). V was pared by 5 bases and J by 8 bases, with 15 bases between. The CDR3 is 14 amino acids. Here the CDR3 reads CASSLSAGREKLFF. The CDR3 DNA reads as TGTGCCAGCAGTCTCAGCGCAGGAAGGGAAAAACTGTTTTTT.

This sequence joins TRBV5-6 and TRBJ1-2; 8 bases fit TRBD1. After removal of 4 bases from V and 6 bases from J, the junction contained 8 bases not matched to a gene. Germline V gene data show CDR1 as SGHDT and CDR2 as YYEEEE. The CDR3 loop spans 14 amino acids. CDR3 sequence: CASSLNRGVDGYTF. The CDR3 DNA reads TGTGCCAGCAGCCTCAACAGGGGGGTAGATGGCTACACCTTC.

As DNA, the CDR3 is TGCGCCAGCAGGGGGGGGACAGCGAGTCCCCACTCTGGGGCCAACGTCCTGACTTTC. The encoded protein is CASRGGTASPHSGANVLTF. The chain is built from TRBV5-1 and TRBJ2-6; either TRBD1 or TRBD2 may fit D (7 bases each). Trimming took 5 bases from V and 0 from J, leaving 21 bases between them. The CDR3 length is 19 residues. Germline CDR1 SGHRS, CDR2 YFSETQ. Combining the CDR3 with reference TRBV5-1 and TRBJ2-6 gives the whole variable domain KAGVTQTPRYLIKTRGQQVTLSCSPISGHRSVSWYQQTPGQGLQFLFEYFSETQRNKGNFPGRFSGRQFSNSRSEMNVSTLELGDSALYLCASRGGTASPHSGANVLTFGAGSRLTVL.

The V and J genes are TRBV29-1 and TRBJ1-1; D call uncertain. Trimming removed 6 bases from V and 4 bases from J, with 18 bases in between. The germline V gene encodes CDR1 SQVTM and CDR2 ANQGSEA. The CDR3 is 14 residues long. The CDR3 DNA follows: TGCAGCGTCCTGGGTGGGTCGCGTGTCACTGAAGCTTTCTTT. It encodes CSVLGGSRVTEAFF.

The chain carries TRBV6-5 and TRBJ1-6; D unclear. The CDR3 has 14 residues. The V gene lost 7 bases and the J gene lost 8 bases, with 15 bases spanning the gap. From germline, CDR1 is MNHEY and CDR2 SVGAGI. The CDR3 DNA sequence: TGTGCCAGCAACAAGGGAGGGTCGCATTCACCCCTCCACTTT. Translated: CASNKGGSHSPLHF.